Each of the 5 T cell receptor beta chains below was sequenced from the same sample in a study of regulatory T cells in long-lasting Graves disease. Specified time point: newly diagnosed GD, antithyroid drugs for less than 3 months. The TCR library was made from RNA extracted from PBMCs. iRepertoire HTBI primers and Arm-PCR of CDR3 regions built TCR beta libraries. TCRdb re-derived calls from the multiplex PCR reads in MiXCR, one entry per CDR3 protein. The data show about 470,000 distinct CDR3 sequences, 14% to 15% seen once. These same records also appear under a second study, on T cells in Graves' hyperthyroidism and ophthalmopathy.

The material sequenced was peripheral blood mononuclear cells (PBMCs), taken at new diagnosis, from a patient treated with antithyroid drugs. Receptors originate from a woman aged 25 to 39 with Graves disease.

Concerning this clonotype: A much larger clonotype is one base distant, so this may be a read error. J is TRBJ2-7 and V is TRBV27; TRBD1 is a possible D gene (6 bases). V shed 6 bases and J shed 3 bases, with 9 bases lying between them. Germline V lookup: CDR1 MNHEY, CDR2 SMNVEV (reference sequence). The CDR3 runs 12 residues. In DNA form, the CDR3 reads TGTGCCAGCAGACAGGGCCTCTACGAGCAGTACTTC. This translates into CASRQGLYEQYF.

This clonotype was found many times. This chain connects TRBV2 to TRBJ1-4, with D unresolved. From germline, CDR1 is SNHLY and CDR2 FYNNEI. The CDR3 contains 15 residues. Trimming stripped 1 base from V and 3 bases from J, with 9 bases between. The CDR3 DNA follows: TGTGCCAGCAGTGAAGGTGGCGGACCTAATGAAAAACTGTTTTTT. Residues: CASSEGGGPNEKLFF.

This clonotype was recorded a few times. This chain links TRBV12-3 or TRBV12-4 with TRBJ2-7; D is perhaps TRBD2 (6 bases). V dropped 6 bases and J dropped 2 bases, with 17 bases sitting between them. There are 15 residues in the CDR3. The CDR3 here is CASSITGDIAYEQYF. CDR3 DNA: TGTGCCAGCAGCATAACGGGAGATATCGCCTACGAGCAGTACTTC.

Worth noting for this clonotype: This likely came from a read error, as a far larger clone is one base away. The chain links TRBV11-1 to TRBJ1-1; D is possibly TRBD1 (6 bases). The germline CDR1 and CDR2 sequences are SGHAT and FQDESV (reference sequence). V gave up 7 bases and J gave up 3 bases, with 12 bases separating them. The CDR3 sequence is 13 residues long. The CDR3, as DNA: TGTGCCAGCAACGTTCAGGGGCACACTGAAGCTTTCTTT. Translating gives CASNVQGHTEAFF.

This clonotype has a handful of counts. V gene TRBV5-4 combines with J gene TRBJ2-3, with 9 bases lining up with TRBD2. Per the germline V gene, CDR1 is SGHNT and CDR2 is YYREEE (reference sequence). The CDR3 runs to 14 residues. Trimming at V came to 4 bases and at J to 4 bases, leaving 4 bases not matched to a gene. CDR3 loop: CASSQGLAPDTQYF. DNA of the CDR3: TGTGCCAGCAGCCAAGGACTAGCGCCAGATACGCAGTATTTT.